The rows below give T cell receptor beta chains drawn from one sample of a study of T cell responses to AZD1222 COVID-19 vaccine. TCRdb's table, derived via immunoSEQ multiplex PCR, lists solely in-frame clones and lacks some. Of 90,000 to 120,000 clones in the sample, about 90% are singletons; the top ten hold 5.5% to 8.5%. The source material was peripheral blood, sampled on day 0 of AZD1222 vaccination. These receptors were taken from an adult in good health. Both conserved end residues are part of each CDR3. Each record gives: clone size, J gene, V gene, D gene, CDR3 DNA, CDR3 protein. D genes are given only for firm matches. Only some rows state a clone size, as once, few, many or a class for expanded clones.

abundance: .; j_gene: TRBJ1-5; v_gene: TRBV4-2; d_gene: .; CDR3nt: TGTGCCAGCAGCCAAGACGGCAGACTCTATAGCAATCAGCCCCAGCATTTT; CDR3aa: CASSQDGRLYSNQPQHF
abundance: .; j_gene: TRBJ2-5; v_gene: TRBV5-6; d_gene: .; CDR3nt: TGTGCCAGCAGCTTGGACAGGACTAAAGAGACCCAGTACTTC; CDR3aa: CASSLDRTKETQYF
abundance: once; j_gene: TRBJ1-2; v_gene: TRBV3-1/TRBV3-2; d_gene: .; CDR3nt: TGTGCCAGCAGCCAAAGCTTGGCGGGGGCCCTTAACTATGGCTACACCTTC; CDR3aa: CASSQSLAGALNYGYTF
abundance: once; j_gene: TRBJ2-2; v_gene: TRBV24-1; d_gene: .; CDR3nt: TGTGCCACGTCAGGACGGGATGACACCGGGGAGCTGTTTTTT; CDR3aa: CATSGRDDTGELFF
abundance: .; j_gene: TRBJ2-7; v_gene: TRBV7-8; d_gene: .; CDR3nt: TGTGCCAGCAGCGTACAGTCAAGTTCGGACGAGCAGTACTTC; CDR3aa: CASSVQSSSDEQYF
abundance: .; j_gene: TRBJ1-4; v_gene: TRBV5-1; d_gene: TRBD1; CDR3nt: TGCGCCAGCAGCGACCAGGGGGGAGGTGAAAAACTGTTTTTT; CDR3aa: CASSDQGGGEKLFF
abundance: .; j_gene: TRBJ1-6; v_gene: TRBV28; d_gene: TRBD1; CDR3nt: TGTGCCAGCAAGGTTGGGCGGAAAGGGGGCGATAATTCACCCCTCCACTTT; CDR3aa: CASKVGRKGGDNSPLHF
abundance: .; j_gene: TRBJ1-4; v_gene: TRBV28; d_gene: .; CDR3nt: TGTGCCAGCAACTTAAGAGAAAAACTGTTTTTT; CDR3aa: CASNLREKLFF
abundance: .; j_gene: TRBJ2-3; v_gene: TRBV10-3; d_gene: .; CDR3nt: TGTGCCATCAGTCAGAGGGGGGTTCCTAGCACAGATACGCAGTATTTT; CDR3aa: CAISQRGVPSTDTQYF
abundance: .; j_gene: TRBJ2-2; v_gene: TRBV6-4; d_gene: .; CDR3nt: TGTGCCAGCAGTGCATTTTCAACGAACACCGGGGAGCTGTTTTTT; CDR3aa: CASSAFSTNTGELFF
abundance: .; j_gene: TRBJ1-2; v_gene: TRBV27; d_gene: .; CDR3nt: TGTGCCAGCAGTTACAGGGACGGGCGTGGCTACACCTTC; CDR3aa: CASSYRDGRGYTF
abundance: .; j_gene: TRBJ2-1; v_gene: TRBV7-3; d_gene: .; CDR3nt: TGTGCCAGCAGCTTAACGTCTAGTGTCTCCTACAATGAGCAGTTCTTC; CDR3aa: CASSLTSSVSYNEQFF
abundance: .; j_gene: TRBJ2-3; v_gene: TRBV11-3; d_gene: TRBD1; CDR3nt: TGTGCCAGCAGCGGACAGGGGATCGCAGATACGCAGTATTTT; CDR3aa: CASSGQGIADTQYF